The 8 T cell receptor beta chains presented below share a single source sample, sequenced in a study of blood T cell repertoires in COVID-19. Profiling relied on immunoSEQ multiplex PCR, and the TCRdb table lists in-frame clones only, not all of them. The sample lists approximately 40,000 clones, around nine tenths occurring once. Sequenced material: peripheral blood. These receptors all stem from a man aged 60 to 75 with COVID-19, enrolled during active disease.

The chain is built from TRBV10-2 and TRBJ1-6, with D maybe TRBD1 (6 bases). Looked up from germline, CDR1 is WSHSY and CDR2 is SAAADI. The CDR3 sequence is 13 residues long. Trimming pared 3 bases from V and 9 bases from J, leaving 9 bases between. CDR3 sequence: CASSDGGFSPLHF. The CDR3 DNA is TGCGCCAGCAGTGATGGGGGCTTTTCACCCCTCCACTTT.

The V and J genes are TRBV7-8 and TRBJ1-2; the D gene is possibly TRBD1 (6 bases). The CDR3 is 15 amino acids. V lost 1 base and J 3 bases, leaving 12 bases between the germline ends. CDR1 is SGHVS, CDR2 FQNEAQ, per germline. CDR3 nucleotides: TGTGCCAGCAGCTTAGTGAGACAGGTCCACTATGGCTACACCTTC. Its protein product is CASSLVRQVHYGYTF.

This clone appeared a few times. The J gene is TRBJ2-7, the V gene TRBV27, with a possible D match to TRBD1 (6 bases). This CDR3 contains 15 residues. V gave up 3 bases and J gave up 3 bases, with 15 bases separating them. CDR1 is MNHEY, CDR2 SMNVEV, per germline (reference sequence). In nucleotides, the CDR3 is TGTGCCAGCAGTTTTGTACAGGGCTTCAGCTACGAGCAGTACTTC. Its protein product is CASSFVQGFSYEQYF.

The chain recombines TRBV5-5 with TRBJ2-2, with D tentatively TRBD2 (5 bases). Germline-derived CDR1 and CDR2 are SGHKS and YYEKEE (reference sequence). V lost 2 bases to trimming and J lost 7 bases, with 9 bases between them. The CDR3 totals 13 residues. For the CDR3, the DNA is TGTGCCAGCAGCTTCCGGGGAATCGGGGAGCTGTTTTTT. It specifies CASSFRGIGELFF. Full variable domain (outside the CDR3, taken from reference TRBV5-5 and TRBJ2-2): DAGVTQSPTHLIKTRGQQVTLRCSPISGHKSVSWYQQVLGQGPQFIFQYYEKEERGRGNFPDRFSARQFPNYSSELNVNALLLGDSALYLCASSFRGIGELFFGEGSRLTVL.

The chain combines TRBV5-1 with TRBJ2-3; TRBD1 is a possible D gene (6 bases). The germline V gene encodes CDR1 SGHRS and CDR2 YFSETQ. V was clipped by 0 bases and J by 3 bases, with 8 bases between them. The CDR3 spans 14 residues. As DNA, the CDR3 is TGCGCCAGCAGCTTGGAGCAGGGGACAGATACGCAGTATTTT. Translating gives CASSLEQGTDTQYF.

This clone has a single count. The gene calls are TRBV7-9 and TRBJ2-7; 7 bases fit TRBD1. CDR1 and CDR2 (germline): SEHNR, FQNEAQ (reference sequence). The CDR3 totals 13 residues. V shed 3 bases, J shed 5 bases, and the junction held 4 bases outside the gene matches. CDR3 in amino acids: CASSLDRLNEQYF. CDR3 DNA: TGTGCCAGCAGCTTGGACAGGTTGAACGAGCAGTACTTC.

The chain has TRBV6-2 or TRBV6-3 and TRBJ2-7; the D gene is possibly TRBD1 (6 bases). Looked up from germline, CDR1 is MNHEY and CDR2 is SVGEGT. The CDR3 extends over 14 amino acids. Trimming left V 2 bases short and J 3 bases short, with 11 bases between. CDR3 nucleotide sequence: TGTGCCAGCAGTTACGTCGGACAGCGCTACGAGCAGTACTTC. Its protein is CASSYVGQRYEQYF.

This clone appeared a few times. The chain employs TRBV28 and TRBJ2-1; TRBD2 matches at 11 bases. This CDR3 contains 16 residues. From germline, CDR1 is MDHEN and CDR2 SYDVKM. J gave up 8 bases and V 7 bases, and 13 bases lay outside the gene matches. CDR3 sequence reads: CASIGTRLAGFDEQFF. The DNA of the CDR3 is TGTGCCAGCATAGGTACTCGACTAGCGGGGTTTGATGAGCAGTTCTTC.